This T cell receptor beta chain was recovered during a study of T-cell memory formation after mild COVID-19. Whole-study context: Largely, the TCR clusters proved donor specific. The study, taken as a whole, reports: Within pre-infection memory, some responding clones were found, suggesting cross-reactive memory joined. Contracting clones, day 15 to 85, had balanced CD4/CD8, and later expanders favored CD4+.

This clonotype was observed many times. Its antigen is as yet unknown. 5'RACE with constant-segment primers built TCRalpha and TCRbeta cDNA libraries with UMIs. One entry per CDR3 protein results from TCRdb running MiXCR on the 5' RACE reads. The sample yields some 270,000 distinct CDR3 sequences, approximately 15% seen once. Source material: PBMCs or a T cell subset sorted from them (not recorded which). The source of this sequence is an adult woman who had mild COVID-19 (a few samples of this study predate the infection). Cell type and time point are not known.

CDR3 protein: CASSLQGAPLHF. Written as DNA, the CDR3 is TGTGCCAGCAGCTTGCAGGGGGCACCCCTCCACTTT. The gene calls are TRBV5-5 and TRBJ1-6, with 7 bases identical to TRBD1. This CDR3 has 12 residues. CDR1 SGHKS and CDR2 YYEKEE come from the germline V gene (reference sequence). The V and J ends lost 1 base and 11 bases, in that order; junction bases with no gene match: 0.